This TCR beta chain was identified in a study of vaccination effects on CD4 cells after COVID-19. Whole-study context: Early and late time points after vaccination were used to sample a few convalescent patients.

From germline, CDR1 is LGHNT and CDR2 FRNRAP. The CDR3 runs to 9 residues. Using immunoSEQ multiplex PCR, the repertoire was profiled, and TCRdb retains in-frame clones only, with some absent. The sample comprises about 13,000 clones, roughly 66% of which are singletons, and around 35% rests with the top ten. Viral peptide pools were used in the ViraFEST assay to expand antigen-specific CD4+ T cells, and sequencing came afterward. Having been cultured for around ten days, the cells underwent CD4+ T cell isolation. The person had a PCR-confirmed SARS-CoV-2 infection during March to December 2020. Every participant took two doses of the BNT162b2 or mRNA-1273 vaccine. This clone was counted between two and nine times. As yet, its antigen is unknown. The junction shows a germline mismatch at one end, possibly a read error.

The TCR was taken from a human donor who had a prior SARS-CoV-2 infection. The chain recombines TRBV12-5 with TRBJ1-4; D might be TRBD1 (6 bases). The sequenced sample was CD4+ T cells from PBMCs cultured with HCoV-NL63 spike peptides, obtained after COVID-19 vaccination. The CDR3 DNA sequence: TGTGCTAGTGGAGGGGGGCCTTTATTT. Encoded protein: CASGGGPLF.